These 14 T cell receptor beta chains share one sample of origin, sequenced in a study of response to subunit inactivated influenza vaccine. TCRdb redid the calling of the RT-PCR reads with MiXCR, one entry per CDR3 protein. This sample has some 540,000 distinct CDR3 sequences; approximately 20% occur once, and the top ten carry approximately 3%. The same specimen was also included in a second study, on T cells expressing NK-cell markers. From that paper: The authors made TCR beta cDNA libraries by 5'RACE template switching. This switching added a universal primer site and UMIs.

The sequences come from CD4+ T cells sorted from PBMCs, collected approximately 12 days after vaccination. The origin of the receptors is a man over 45 who received an inactivated influenza vaccine.

The chain recombines TRBV5-6 with TRBJ2-1; 15 bases line up with TRBD2. The CDR3 has 19 amino acids. Germline V gives CDR1 SGHDT, CDR2 YYEEEE. Trimming at V came to 3 bases and at J to 8 bases, leaving 15 bases not matched to a gene. Here the CDR3 reads CASSWTGMGTSGRLDEQFF. The CDR3 nucleotides are TGTGCCAGCAGCTGGACAGGGATGGGGACTAGCGGGAGGTTAGATGAGCAGTTCTTC. Based on the CDR3 plus reference TRBV5-6 and TRBJ2-1, the full variable domain is DAGVTQSPTHLIKTRGQQVTLRCSPKSGHDTVSWYQQALGQGPQFIFQYYEEEERQRGNFPDRFSGHQFPNYSSELNVNALLLGDSALYLCASSWTGMGTSGRLDEQFFGPGTRLTVL.

This clonotype was counted once. The chain recombines TRBV24-1 with TRBJ2-4, with 7 bases matching TRBD2. Germline values: CDR1 KGHDR, CDR2 SFDVKD. The CDR3 length is 12 residues. J was trimmed by 16 bases and V by 3 bases; bases with no gene match: 8. CDR3 bases: TGTGCCACCAGTGATCCCGGGACTAAAGAATACTTC. Its translation is CATSDPGTKEYF.

This clonotype was seen repeatedly, ten times or more. The rearrangement uses TRBV5-1 and TRBJ2-3; D is possibly TRBD2 (6 bases). The CDR3 covers 15 residues. The germline V gene encodes CDR1 SGHRS and CDR2 YFSETQ. V shed 5 bases and J shed 0 bases, with 13 bases lying between them. CDR3 DNA: TGCGCCAGCAGGTACGGGACTCATAGCACAGATACGCAGTATTTT. Its translation: CASRYGTHSTDTQYF.

CDR3 loop: CASSLNGPYEQYF. The CDR3 DNA reads TGTGCCAGCAGTTTAAACGGACCCTACGAGCAGTACTTC. The chain links TRBV28 to TRBJ2-7; D gene uncertain. CDR3 size: 13 residues. Trimming shortened V by 2 bases and J by 2 bases, and 7 bases separated the two germline ends. Per the germline V gene, CDR1 is MDHEN and CDR2 is SYDVKM.

The rearrangement joins TRBV11-2 to TRBJ1-3; no clear D. V was trimmed by 5 bases and J by 4 bases, leaving 12 bases between them. This CDR3 is 14 amino acids long. The germline gives CDR1 SGHAT, CDR2 FQNNGV. The DNA for the CDR3 is TGTGCCAGCAGCCGAGCATGGCTCGGAAACACCATATATTTT. Translated, it gives CASSRAWLGNTIYF.

This clonotype was detected only a few times. The chain couples TRBV10-3 to TRBJ1-2; D is possibly TRBD1 (5 bases). CDR1 and CDR2 (germline): ENHRY, SYGVKD. V dropped 3 bases and J dropped 4 bases, with 18 bases sitting between them. The CDR3 sequence is 16 residues long. The CDR3 region has the DNA TGTGCCATCAGTGATCCAGTGGGGCAGTCCGGCTATGGCTACACCTTC. Translated: CAISDPVGQSGYGYTF.

This clonotype has at least ten counts. The rearrangement links TRBV20-1 to TRBJ2-5; 12 positions match TRBD2. The length of the CDR3 is 15 residues. Germline V lookup: CDR1 DFQATT, CDR2 SNEGSKA (reference sequence). V was clipped by 0 bases and J by 5 bases; unmatched bases: 4. This CDR3 reads CSARDSTSGRETQYF. The CDR3, as DNA: TGCAGTGCTAGAGATAGTACTAGCGGGAGGGAGACCCAGTACTTC.

V gene TRBV6-2 or TRBV6-3 combines with J gene TRBJ2-4; D not resolved. CDR3 length: 16 amino acids. From germline, CDR1 is MNHEY and CDR2 SVGEGT. Trimming shortened V by 6 bases and J by 0 bases, and 15 bases separated the two germline ends. The CDR3 region has the DNA TGTGCCAGCAGACCAACACTCACTCTAGCCAAAAACATTCAGTACTTC. The encoded protein is CASRPTLTLAKNIQYF.

This chain links TRBV20-1 with TRBJ2-1, with 7 nucleotides matching TRBD2. This CDR3 has 13 residues. Germline V CDR1 and CDR2: DFQATT, SNEGSKA (reference sequence). V lost 1 base to trimming and J lost 5 bases; unmatched junction nucleotides: 2. CDR3 sequence: CSARVAGDNEQFF. The CDR3 DNA reads TGCAGTGCTAGAGTGGCGGGGGACAATGAGCAGTTCTTC.

In this sample, this clonotype turned up many times. The chain has TRBV30 and TRBJ1-2; D remains ambiguous. CDR1 is GTSNPN and CDR2 is SVGIG in the germline V gene (reference sequence). V lost 2 bases and J 2 bases, leaving 9 bases between the germline ends. The CDR3 runs to 13 residues. The CDR3 sequence: CAWSPRPNYGYTF. CDR3 coding DNA: TGTGCCTGGAGTCCCCGACCAAACTATGGCTACACCTTC.

This clonotype was detected ten times or more. The chain has TRBV5-1 and TRBJ2-1; D possibly corresponds to TRBD2 (6 bases). Germline lookup yields CDR1 SGHRS and CDR2 YFSETQ. Trimming removed 4 bases at V and 9 bases at J, with 17 bases between. The length of the CDR3 is 14 residues. CDR3: CASSPRLGSGEQFF. For the CDR3, the DNA is TGCGCCAGCAGCCCCAGACTAGGGAGCGGTGAGCAGTTCTTC.

This clonotype was seen more than once but under ten times. V usage is TRBV20-1 and J usage is TRBJ2-7; 9 bases map to TRBD1. CDR3 length equals 15 residues. V shed 4 bases and J 4 bases; nucleotides not matched to a gene: 11. In germline, CDR1 is DFQATT, CDR2 SNEGSKA (reference sequence). The CDR3 protein is CSAISTGQGLYEQYF. The CDR3 DNA is TGCAGTGCTATAAGTACGGGACAGGGATTGTACGAGCAGTACTTC.

This clonotype showed up just a few times. This chain uses TRBV7-9 with TRBJ2-7; 10 nucleotides agree with TRBD2. The ends lost 5 bases at V and 5 bases at J; junction bases unmatched: 9. Germline CDR1 and CDR2: SEHNR and FQNEAQ (reference sequence). The CDR3 length is 15 residues. The CDR3 DNA is TGTGCCAGCAGCGCGCAGAGCGGGAGGGCGGACGAGCAGTACTTC. Translation gives CASSAQSGRADEQYF.

This clonotype was counted between two and nine times. The rearrangement links TRBV3-1 to TRBJ1-1, with no clear D. V was pared by 1 base and J by 4 bases, with 10 bases between. The CDR3 runs to 14 residues. The germline V gene encodes CDR1 LGHDT and CDR2 YNNKEL (reference sequence). CDR3: CASSQGRYGTEAFF. CDR3 coding DNA: TGTGCCAGCAGCCAAGGCAGGTATGGCACTGAAGCTTTCTTT.